Reported below is one T cell receptor (beta chain). The record originates from a study of cytomegalovirus exposure and HLA in healthy donors. Primers included in the PCR were 60 Vbeta and 13 Jbeta primers. Produced via immunoSEQ multiplex PCR; TCRdb's table is partial and in-frame only. The sample has 65,000 to 85,000 clones, and its top ten clones hold more than 1.5%. Trimming cost V 4 bases and J 3 bases; bases outside gene matches: 9. The V gene's germline CDR1 is SGHTA and CDR2 FQGTGA. The CDR3 is made up of 17 amino acids. The chain uses TRBV7-3 and TRBJ2-6; 7 nucleotides align to TRBD1. Sequencing was performed on PBMCs. The source of this sequence is a woman in her thirties in good health and CMV-seronegative. DNA for the CDR3: TGTGCCAGCAGCTCGACAGGGTTTCTCGATGGGGCCAACGTCCTGACTTTC. It codes for CASSSTGFLDGANVLTF.